The 29 T cell receptor beta chains presented below share a single source sample, sequenced in a study of blood T cells in healthy people across ages. Primers used in a second PCR of about 6 to 11 cycles were a sample-barcoded 5' primer and a J-beta primer mix. TCRdb processed the 5' RACE reads anew with MiXCR; each CDR3 protein has one entry. The sample includes 600,000 or so distinct CDR3 sequences, approximately 21% of them seen just once. The source material was blood. The receptors here all came from a man between 65 and 85 years old in good health.

Only a few counts were recorded for this clonotype. DNA for the CDR3: TGTGCCAGCAACTTGCGGGAGACCGGGGAGCTGTTTTTT. Its protein is CASNLRETGELFF. The V gene is TRBV9, the J gene TRBJ2-2; TRBD2 agrees at 7 bases. The CDR3 extends over 13 amino acids. The J segment lost 5 bases and the V segment lost 6 bases, leaving 4 bases of the junction unmatched. Germline V CDR1 and CDR2: SGDLS, YYNGEE. The whole variable domain, remainder taken from reference TRBV9 and TRBJ2-2, is DSGVTQTPKHLITATGQRVTLRCSPRSGDLSVYWYQQSLDQGLQFLIQYYNGEERAKGNILERFSAQQFPDLHSELNLSSLELGDSALYFCASNLRETGELFFGEGSRLTVL.

In the case of this clonotype: The missing conserved phenylalanine or tryptophan at the end of this CDR3 makes a read error likely. The rearrangement joins TRBV12-3 or TRBV12-4 to TRBJ2-3; no definite D call. Deletions cut 1 base from V and 10 bases from J, with 9 bases between. The CDR3 runs 12 residues. CDR3 DNA: TGTGCCAGCAGTTTAGAGGACGCGTCGCAGTATCTT. Protein product: CASSLEDASQYL.

The chain recombines TRBV12-3 or TRBV12-4 with TRBJ2-5; no clear D gene. V lost 5 bases and J 3 bases, leaving 10 bases between the germline ends. The length of the CDR3 is 13 residues. The CDR3 bases are TGTGCCAGCAGTCCCTCGACGGAAGAGACCCAGTACTTC. This sequence encodes CASSPSTEETQYF.

Only a few counts were recorded for this clonotype. This rearrangement joins TRBV6-2 or TRBV6-3 to TRBJ2-3, with 9 bases identical to TRBD2. J was trimmed by 4 bases and V by 2 bases; bases with no gene match: 4. In germline, CDR1 is MNHEY, CDR2 SVGEGT. The CDR3 has 15 amino acids. The CDR3, as DNA: TGTGCCAGCAGTTACGGCGGGAGGGCGGCAGATACGCAGTATTTT. Translation gives CASSYGGRAADTQYF.

V usage is TRBV20-1 and J usage is TRBJ1-6; tentative D call: TRBD1 (6 bases). CDR1 and CDR2 (germline): DFQATT, SNEGSKA (reference sequence). V lost 6 bases and J 0 bases, leaving 21 bases between the germline ends. This CDR3 has 18 residues. CDR3 loop: CSALDRRGSSSYNSPLHF. CDR3 sequence (DNA): TGCAGTGCCCTAGACAGGAGAGGTTCTAGCTCCTATAATTCACCCCTCCACTTT.

The sample holds one count of this clonotype. The chain joins TRBV12-3 or TRBV12-4 to TRBJ2-1, with D perhaps TRBD1 or TRBD2 (7 bases each). V was cut by 3 bases and J by 8 bases, with 14 bases left in between. This CDR3 spans 14 amino acids. In DNA form, the CDR3 reads TGTGCCAGCAGTTTTTCAGGGGGGGGCGATGAGCAGTTCTTC. It encodes CASSFSGGGDEQFF.

The V gene is TRBV20-1, the J gene TRBJ2-1, with TRBD2 matching 7 bases. CDR1 is DFQATT, CDR2 SNEGSKA, per germline (reference sequence). V lost 6 bases to trimming and J lost 0 bases; unmatched junction nucleotides: 14. The CDR3 is 17 residues long. CDR3 residues: CSAPDGGRRVSYNEQFF. The CDR3 region has the DNA TGCAGTGCGCCTGATGGCGGGAGAAGGGTCTCCTACAATGAGCAGTTCTTC.

J is TRBJ2-3 and V is TRBV7-2; D gene unclear. The CDR3 covers 14 residues. V lost 5 bases to trimming and J lost 3 bases, with 12 bases between them. Per germline, CDR1 SGHTA and CDR2 FQGNSA. The CDR3 protein is CASSAQAGTDTQYF. CDR3 nucleotides: TGTGCCAGCAGCGCCCAAGCTGGGACAGATACGCAGTATTTT. The complete variable domain, with remaining parts taken from reference TRBV7-2 and TRBJ2-3, reads GAGVSQSPSNKVTEKGKDVELRCDPISGHTALYWYRQSLGQGLEFLIYFQGNSAPDKSGLPSDRFSAERTGGSVSTLTIQRTQQEDSAVYLCASSAQAGTDTQYFGPGTRLTVL.

This chain connects TRBV20-1 to TRBJ2-3; 9 bases map to TRBD2. The CDR3 has 15 residues. In germline, CDR1 is DFQATT, CDR2 SNEGSKA (reference sequence). The trim removed 1 base at V and 0 bases at J, leaving 2 bases unmatched. The DNA of the CDR3 is TGCAGTGCTAGAGGGCGGGGGGGAAGCACAGATACGCAGTATTTT. It translates to CSARGRGGSTDTQYF.

V gene TRBV29-1 combines with J gene TRBJ2-7, with a tentative D call TRBD2 (7 bases). V gave up 7 bases and J gave up 4 bases, with 14 bases separating them. CDR1 is SQVTM and CDR2 is ANQGSEA in the germline V gene. CDR3 size: 12 residues. CDR3 in amino acids: CSGGGEGYEQYF. CDR3 nucleotide sequence: TGCAGCGGAGGGGGGGAAGGGTACGAGCAGTACTTC.

The table lists this clonotype with a few counts. A much bigger clone sits one base away, suggesting this may be a read error. This is likely a read error, given that the CDR3 carries no conserved phenylalanine or tryptophan at its end. J is TRBJ2-5 and V is TRBV11-2, with 14 bases aligning to TRBD2. The CDR3 runs to 18 residues. Germline-derived CDR1 and CDR2 are SGHAT and FQNNGV. The J segment lost 5 bases and the V segment lost 5 bases, leaving 13 bases of the junction unmatched. In nucleotides, the CDR3 is TGTGCCAGCAGCCACAGTCTTCAGACTAGCGGGAGGGGGGAGACCCAGTACCTC. Encoded protein: CASSHSLQTSGRGETQYL.

The sample holds a few counts of this clonotype. V usage is TRBV2 and J usage is TRBJ2-5; D tentatively fits TRBD1 or TRBD2 (5 bases each). Germline lookup yields CDR1 SNHLY and CDR2 FYNNEI. With 6 bases removed from V and 0 bases from J, the gap between germline ends came to 11 bases. The length of the CDR3 is 14 residues. The CDR3 sequence: CASRAGTNQETQYF. The CDR3 DNA reads TGTGCCAGCAGGGCCGGGACCAACCAAGAGACCCAGTACTTC.

In its sample, this clonotype was seen a few times. At one end the junction does not follow the germline gene, possibly because of a read error. This chain uses TRBV5-1 with TRBJ2-1, with 8 bases fitting TRBD2. The germline CDR1 and CDR2 sequences are SGHRS and YFSETQ. This CDR3 is 17 amino acids long. The CDR3 DNA is TGCGCCAGCAGCTTAAAAAGCGGGAGAGCATCCTCCAATGAGCAGTTCTTC. This translates into CASSLKSGRASSNEQFF. The full variable domain, its missing parts supplied by reference TRBV5-1 and TRBJ2-1, is KAGVTQTPRYLIKTRGQQVTLSCSPISGHRSVSWYQQTPGQGLQFLFEYFSETQRNKGNFPGRFSGRQFSNSRSEMNVSTLELGDSALYLCASSLKSGRASSNEQFFGPGTRLTVL.

J is TRBJ2-1 and V is TRBV10-3; TRBD2 matches 9 bases. The CDR3 loop spans 16 amino acids. The V gene end was trimmed by 4 bases and the J gene end by 2 bases; junction bases not matched to a gene: 6. In germline, CDR1 is ENHRY, CDR2 SYGVKD. Here the CDR3 reads CAISGFSGRTYNEQFF. The CDR3 nucleotides read TGTGCCATCAGTGGGTTTAGCGGGAGAACCTACAATGAGCAGTTCTTC.

This chain joins TRBV16 and TRBJ2-3; 9 nucleotides agree with TRBD1. Germline CDR1 is KGHSY and CDR2 is FQNENV. Unmatched junction bases numbered 9, after V lost 4 bases and J lost 4 bases. This CDR3 region has 16 residues. The CDR3 DNA is TGTGCCAGCAGCCCTCGGGACAGGGCTTGGGCAGATACGCAGTATTTT. Translated: CASSPRDRAWADTQYF.

This clonotype was detected a few times. One junction end does not reproduce the germline sequence, and a read error may be involved. The chain combines TRBV10-2 with TRBJ2-5; 11 nucleotides agree with TRBD2. The germline V gene has CDR1 WSHSY and CDR2 SAAADI. CDR3 length: 14 residues. The CDR3 here is CVSSFGLAGETQYF. CDR3 DNA sequence: TGCGTCAGCAGTTTCGGACTAGCGGGAGAGACCCAGTACTTC.

The CDR3 DNA sequence: TGTGCCATCAGTGAGTCGATAAGGACGGATCAGCCCCAGCATTTT. Its protein is CAISESIRTDQPQHF. The V gene is TRBV10-3, the J gene TRBJ1-5; no reliable D call. Trimming stripped 0 bases from V and 5 bases from J, with 11 bases between. CDR1 and CDR2 (germline): ENHRY, SYGVKD. This CDR3 has 15 amino acids.

This chain connects TRBV2 to TRBJ1-1, with no clear D. V dropped 3 bases and J dropped 1 base, with 15 bases sitting between them. This CDR3 is 16 amino acids long. In germline, CDR1 is SNHLY, CDR2 FYNNEI. Here the CDR3 DNA reads TGTGCCAGCAGTGAGAGGTTACAAGCCTCGAACACTGAAGCTTTCTTT. Its protein is CASSERLQASNTEAFF.

As to this clonotype: This may come from a read error, since a much larger clone is one base off. The gene calls are TRBV6-2 or TRBV6-3 and TRBJ1-1; unclear D gene. The CDR3 is 14 residues long. The V gene's germline CDR1 is MNHEY and CDR2 SVGEGT. CDR3 sequence: CASRTGSQNTEAIF. CDR3 in DNA: TGTGCCAGCAGGACCGGGTCCCAGAACACTGAAGCTATCTTT.

The chain links TRBV7-9 to TRBJ2-5, with 7 bases aligning to TRBD1. The J call may be wrong; the DNA end is better matched by TRBJ2-1. The germline V gene encodes CDR1 SEHNR and CDR2 FQNEAQ (reference sequence). CDR3 length equals 15 residues. The DNA of the CDR3 is TGTGCCAGCAGCTTAACGGTCCCAGGGGGAGAAGAGCAGTTCTTC. Residues: CASSLTVPGGEEQFF.

The sample holds many counts of this clonotype. The CDR3: CSVSLSSGKETQYF. CDR3 DNA: TGCAGCGTCTCGTTGAGCAGCGGCAAAGAGACCCAGTACTTC. The chain has TRBV29-1 and TRBJ2-5; a weak D match, TRBD2 (5 bases). Trimming removed 6 bases at V and 3 bases at J, with 17 bases between. CDR1 is SQVTM and CDR2 is ANQGSEA in the germline V gene. The CDR3 has 14 residues.

The chain employs TRBV9 and TRBJ2-6; maybe TRBD1 (6 bases). Between the trimmed V and J ends, which lost 0 bases and 3 bases, there was a span of 13 bases. CDR3 length equals 17 residues. Germline values: CDR1 SGDLS, CDR2 YYNGEE. CDR3 region: CASSVASQGFGANVLTF. The CDR3 bases are TGTGCCAGCAGCGTAGCCTCACAGGGTTTTGGGGCCAACGTCCTGACTTTC.

This clonotype was seen a handful of times. One end of the junction is discordant with germline, which a read error may explain. The chain carries TRBV7-2 and TRBJ2-5, with D possibly matching TRBD2 (6 bases). Germline values: CDR1 SGHTA, CDR2 FQGNSA. CDR3 length: 14 residues. In DNA, the CDR3 is TGTGACAGCAGCTTCCGGGGGTCGAAAGAGACCCAGTACTTC. As protein: CDSSFRGSKETQYF.

In its sample, this clonotype was seen a few times. The gene calls are TRBV9 and TRBJ2-7; D call uncertain. The CDR3 consists of 13 residues. V gave up 0 bases and J gave up 6 bases, with 10 bases separating them. Germline CDR1 and CDR2: SGDLS and YYNGEE. In nucleotides, the CDR3 is TGTGCCAGCAGCGTAGCCGGGTTAACCGAGCAGTACTTC. Translating it yields CASSVAGLTEQYF. The whole variable domain, remainder taken from reference TRBV9 and TRBJ2-7, is DSGVTQTPKHLITATGQRVTLRCSPRSGDLSVYWYQQSLDQGLQFLIQYYNGEERAKGNILERFSAQQFPDLHSELNLSSLELGDSALYFCASSVAGLTEQYFGPGTRLTVT.

J is TRBJ2-5 and V is TRBV7-9, with 7 nucleotides matching TRBD1. V lost 3 bases, J lost 3 bases, and 4 bases stayed unmatched. There are 14 residues in the CDR3. Germline CDR1 reads SEHNR; CDR2 reads FQNEAQ (reference sequence). The CDR3 region has the DNA TGTGCCAGCAGCTTCTCCGGGACAGAAGAGACCCAGTACTTC. This gives the protein CASSFSGTEETQYF.

V gene TRBV12-3 or TRBV12-4 combines with J gene TRBJ2-5, with 11 bases lining up with TRBD2. V dropped 3 bases and J dropped 11; count of bases not matched to a gene: 11. CDR3 size: 15 residues. The chain's CDR3 is CASSFVAGGPDEQYF. The CDR3 DNA follows: TGTGCCAGCAGTTTTGTAGCGGGAGGGCCGGATGAGCAGTACTTC.

The CDR3, as DNA: TGTGCCACCGCAGCGGGCAACACTGAAGCTTTCTTT. It yields the protein CATAAGNTEAFF. The J gene is TRBJ1-1, the V gene TRBV24-1; D is uncertain. The ends were cut back, 9 bases at V and 2 bases at J, with 9 bases in the middle. The CDR3 totals 12 residues. Germline values: CDR1 KGHDR, CDR2 SFDVKD.

This chain uses TRBV4-2 with TRBJ2-5; D not resolved. V was cut by 1 base and J by 3 bases, with 12 bases left in between. This CDR3 comprises 15 residues. In germline, CDR1 is LGHNA, CDR2 YNFKEQ. Here the CDR3 DNA reads TGTGCCAGCAGCCAAGCTCACTCTAGGAAAGAGACCCAGTACTTC. It specifies CASSQAHSRKETQYF.

V gene TRBV7-2 combines with J gene TRBJ2-3; tentatively, D is TRBD1 (6 bases). Germline-derived CDR1 and CDR2 are SGHTA and FQGNSA. This CDR3 has 15 amino acids. The V and J ends lost 1 base and 0 bases respectively, with 8 bases between them. CDR3 amino acids: CASSLDGQSTDTQYF. As DNA, the CDR3 is TGTGCCAGCAGCTTAGACGGACAGAGCACAGATACGCAGTATTTT.